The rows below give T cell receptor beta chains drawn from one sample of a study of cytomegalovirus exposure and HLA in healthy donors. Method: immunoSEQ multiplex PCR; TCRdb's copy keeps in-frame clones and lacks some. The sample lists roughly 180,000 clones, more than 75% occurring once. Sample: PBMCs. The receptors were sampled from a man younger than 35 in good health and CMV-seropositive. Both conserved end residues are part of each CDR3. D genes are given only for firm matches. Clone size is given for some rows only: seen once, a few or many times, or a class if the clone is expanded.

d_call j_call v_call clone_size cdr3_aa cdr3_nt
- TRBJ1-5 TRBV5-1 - CASSLRRNQPQHF TGCGCCAGCAGCTTAAGGCGGAATCAGCCCCAGCATTTT
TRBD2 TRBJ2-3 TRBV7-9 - CASRPASGRFADTQYF TGTGCCAGCAGACCTGCTAGCGGGAGGTTTGCAGATACGCAGTATTTT
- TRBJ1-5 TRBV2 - CASILEDRQPQHF TGTGCCAGCATTTTAGAGGATAGGCAGCCCCAGCATTTT
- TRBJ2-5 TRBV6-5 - CASSYSGRQETQYF TGTGCCAGCAGTTACTCGGGGCGGCAAGAGACCCAGTACTTC
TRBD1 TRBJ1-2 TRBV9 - CASSTGTAAPNYGYTF TGTGCCAGCAGCACCGGGACAGCTGCCCCTAACTATGGCTACACCTTC
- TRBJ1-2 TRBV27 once CASRAPHGGYGYTF TGTGCCAGCAGGGCACCTCACGGGGGGTATGGCTACACCTTC
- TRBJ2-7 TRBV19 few CASSSPGLTYEQYF TGTGCCAGTAGTAGTCCGGGACTGACCTACGAGCAGTACTTC
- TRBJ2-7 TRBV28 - CASLLAPTYEQYF TGTGCCAGCCTCTTGGCACCAACCTACGAGCAGTACTTC
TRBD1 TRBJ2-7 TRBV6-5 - CASSPRDRGSYEQYF TGTGCCAGCAGTCCCCGGGACAGGGGGTCCTACGAGCAGTACTTC
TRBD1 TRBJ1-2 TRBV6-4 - CASRPDREGGYTF TGTGCCAGCAGACCCGACAGGGAAGGAGGCTACACCTTC
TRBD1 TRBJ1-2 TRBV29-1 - CSVEDWTGGNYGYTF TGCAGCGTTGAAGACTGGACAGGGGGAAACTATGGCTACACCTTC
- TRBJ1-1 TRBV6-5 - CASSYSRGKTEAFF TGTGCCAGCAGTTACTCAAGAGGGAAGACTGAAGCTTTCTTT
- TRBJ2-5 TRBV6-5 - CASTPATGVGQYF TGTGCCAGCACTCCCGCGACCGGGGTGGGCCAGTACTTC
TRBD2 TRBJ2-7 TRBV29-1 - CSVEIGRIDEQYF TGCAGCGTTGAGATCGGGAGGATCGACGAGCAGTACTTC
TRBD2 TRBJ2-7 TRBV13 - CASSLGSGGSYEQYF TGTGCCAGCAGCTTAGGGAGCGGGGGCTCCTACGAGCAGTACTTC
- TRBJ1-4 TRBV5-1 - CASSLARGINEKLFF TGCGCCAGCAGCTTGGCGAGGGGGATAAATGAAAAACTGTTTTTT
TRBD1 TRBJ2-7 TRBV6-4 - CASGGQADLLEFYEQYF TGTGCCAGCGGAGGACAGGCGGACCTACTTGAGTTCTACGAGCAGTACTTC
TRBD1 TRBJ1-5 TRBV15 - CATTTDRESPARGQPQHF TGTGCCACCACCACCGACAGGGAAAGTCCCGCGCGGGGTCAGCCCCAGCATTTT
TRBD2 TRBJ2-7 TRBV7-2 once CASSLTSGIVEQYF TGTGCCAGCAGCTTGACTAGCGGGATTGTCGAGCAGTACTTC
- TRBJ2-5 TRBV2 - CASAIRDSQETQYF TGTGCCAGCGCAATCCGGGACTCTCAAGAGACCCAGTACTTC
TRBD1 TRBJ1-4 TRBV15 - CATSRSNTGAVNEKLFF TGTGCCACCAGCAGAAGTAATACAGGGGCCGTTAATGAAAAACTGTTTTTT
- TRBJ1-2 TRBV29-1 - CSVARSLYGYTF TGCAGCGTTGCAAGGAGTCTCTATGGCTACACCTTC
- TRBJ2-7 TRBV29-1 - CSVGGNEQYF TGCAGCGTTGGCGGGAACGAGCAGTACTTC
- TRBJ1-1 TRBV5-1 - CASSLGQVNTEAFF TGCGCCAGCAGCTTGGGACAGGTGAACACTGAAGCTTTCTTT
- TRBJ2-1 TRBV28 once CASGSYNEQFF TGTGCCAGCGGTAGCTACAATGAGCAGTTCTTC
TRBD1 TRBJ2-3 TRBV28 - CASSFTGGLTDTQYF TGTGCCAGCAGTTTCACAGGGGGCCTCACAGATACGCAGTATTTT
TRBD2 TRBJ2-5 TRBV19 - CASSIGGRLSQETQYF TGTGCCAGTAGTATAGGCGGGAGGCTGTCCCAAGAGACCCAGTACTTC
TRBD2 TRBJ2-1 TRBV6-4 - CASSGTSGVNEQFF TGTGCCAGCTCCGGGACTAGCGGGGTCAATGAGCAGTTCTTC
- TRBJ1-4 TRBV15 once CATSDTTATNEKLFF TGTGCCACCAGCGACACCACCGCAACTAATGAAAAACTGTTTTTT